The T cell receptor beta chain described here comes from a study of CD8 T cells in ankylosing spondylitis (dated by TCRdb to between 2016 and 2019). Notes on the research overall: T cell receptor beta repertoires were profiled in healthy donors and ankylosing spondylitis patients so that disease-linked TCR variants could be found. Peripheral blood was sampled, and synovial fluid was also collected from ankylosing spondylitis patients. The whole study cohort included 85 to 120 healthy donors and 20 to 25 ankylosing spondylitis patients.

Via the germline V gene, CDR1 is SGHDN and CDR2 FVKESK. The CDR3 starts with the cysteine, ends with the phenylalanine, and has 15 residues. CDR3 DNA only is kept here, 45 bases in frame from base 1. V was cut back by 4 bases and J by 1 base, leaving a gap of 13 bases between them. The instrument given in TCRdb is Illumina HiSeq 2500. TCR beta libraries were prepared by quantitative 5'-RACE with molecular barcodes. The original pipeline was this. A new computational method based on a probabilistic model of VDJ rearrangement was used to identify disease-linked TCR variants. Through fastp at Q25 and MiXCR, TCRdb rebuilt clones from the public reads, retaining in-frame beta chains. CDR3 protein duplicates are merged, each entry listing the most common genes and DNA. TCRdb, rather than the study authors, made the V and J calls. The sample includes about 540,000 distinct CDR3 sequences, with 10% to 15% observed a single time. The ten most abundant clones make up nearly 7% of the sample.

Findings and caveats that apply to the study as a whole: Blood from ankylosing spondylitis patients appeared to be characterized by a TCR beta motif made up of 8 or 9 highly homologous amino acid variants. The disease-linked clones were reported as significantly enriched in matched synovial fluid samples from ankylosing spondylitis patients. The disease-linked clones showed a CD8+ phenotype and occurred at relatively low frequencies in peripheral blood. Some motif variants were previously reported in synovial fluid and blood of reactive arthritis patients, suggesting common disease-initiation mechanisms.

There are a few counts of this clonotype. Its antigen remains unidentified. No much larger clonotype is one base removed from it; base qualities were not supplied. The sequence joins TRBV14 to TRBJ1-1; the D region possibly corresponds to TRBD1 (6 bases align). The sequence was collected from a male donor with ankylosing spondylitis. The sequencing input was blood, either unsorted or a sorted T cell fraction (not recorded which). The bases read TGTGCCAGCAGCCGGAGGTCGGGGGCGAACACTGAAGCTTTCTTT. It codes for CASSRRSGANTEAFF.